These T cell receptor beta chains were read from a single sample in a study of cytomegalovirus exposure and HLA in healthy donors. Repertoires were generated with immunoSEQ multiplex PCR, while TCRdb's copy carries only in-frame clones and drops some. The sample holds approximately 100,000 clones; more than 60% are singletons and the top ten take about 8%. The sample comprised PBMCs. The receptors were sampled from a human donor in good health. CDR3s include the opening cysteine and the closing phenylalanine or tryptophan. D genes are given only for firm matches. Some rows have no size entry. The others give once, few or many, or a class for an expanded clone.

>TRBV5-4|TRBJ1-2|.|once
TGTGCCAGCAGCAACACAAGGACAAACTATGGCTACACCTTC
CASSNTRTNYGYTF
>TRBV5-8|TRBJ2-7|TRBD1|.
TGTGCCAGCAGCCGGGGACAGGGGAACTACGAGCAGTACTTC
CASSRGQGNYEQYF
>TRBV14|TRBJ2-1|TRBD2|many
TGTGCCAGCAGCCCGACTAGCGGGGGGGCGAATGAGCAGTTCTTC
CASSPTSGGANEQFF
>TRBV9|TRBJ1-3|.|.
TGTGCCAGCAGCGGGACTCTACTATTCGGAAACACCATATATTTT
CASSGTLLFGNTIYF
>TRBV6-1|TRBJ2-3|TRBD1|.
TGTGCCAGCAGTGAGCAGGGGGCAGATACGCAGTATTTT
CASSEQGADTQYF
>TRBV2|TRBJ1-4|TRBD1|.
TGTGCCAGCAGCGGGACAGGGGTTGGAAAACTGTTTTTT
CASSGTGVGKLFF
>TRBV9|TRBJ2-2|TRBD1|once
TGTGCCAGCAGCTTACACCCCTCAACAGGGGTGGGTACCGGGACCGGGGAGCTGTTTTTT
CASSLHPSTGVGTGTGELFF
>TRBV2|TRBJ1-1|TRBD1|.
TGTGCCAGCAGCCAAAGGGCAGGGGGGAACACTGAAGCTTTCTTT
CASSQRAGGNTEAFF
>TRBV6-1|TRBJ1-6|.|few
TGTGCCAGCAGTCCCCTGTGGGACACAAATTCACCCCTCCACTTT
CASSPLWDTNSPLHF
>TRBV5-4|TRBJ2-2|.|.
TGTGCCAGCAGCCTCCGGGCCAGGGCCACCGGGGAGCTGTTTTTT
CASSLRARATGELFF
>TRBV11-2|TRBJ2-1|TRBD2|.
TGTGCCAGCAGCCAGGGACTAGCGGCAAATGAGCAGTTCTTC
CASSQGLAANEQFF
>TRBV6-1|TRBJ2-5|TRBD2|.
TGTGCCAGCAGTGAATTAGGGCGCGGGGGGACCCAGTACTTC
CASSELGRGGTQYF
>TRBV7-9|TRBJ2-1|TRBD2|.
TGTGCCAGCAGCTTCTATAGCGGGACGAACAATGAGCAGTTCTTC
CASSFYSGTNNEQFF
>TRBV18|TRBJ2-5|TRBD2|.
TGTGCCAGCTCACAACTAGCGGAAGAGACCCAGTACTTC
CASSQLAEETQYF
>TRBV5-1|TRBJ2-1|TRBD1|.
TGCGCCAGCAGCTACACAGGGGGCGATATTCACAATGAGCAGTTCTTC
CASSYTGGDIHNEQFF
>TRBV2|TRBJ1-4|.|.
TGTGCCAGCGCGGCCGAAGGGGTGCCGAATGAAAAACTGTTTTTT
CASAAEGVPNEKLFF
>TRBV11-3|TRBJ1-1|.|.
TGTGCCAGCAGCTCAAACCGAGGGACTGAAGCTTTCTTT
CASSSNRGTEAFF
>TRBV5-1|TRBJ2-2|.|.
TGCGCCAGCAGCTTGCCAAACACCGGGGAGCTGTTTTTT
CASSLPNTGELFF
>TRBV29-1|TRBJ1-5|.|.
TGCAGCGCCGAAACTGATAGCAATCAGCCCCAGCATTTT
CSAETDSNQPQHF
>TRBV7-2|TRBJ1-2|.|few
TGTGCCAGCAGCCTCTGGGCAGATCAAGGCTACACCTTC
CASSLWADQGYTF
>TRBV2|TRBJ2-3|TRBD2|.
TGTGCCAGCCGGCGGGGGGGGGCTCCCACAGATACGCAGTATTTT
CASRRGGAPTDTQYF
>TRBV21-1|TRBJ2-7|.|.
TGTGCCAGCAGCAAAGCTCAGGGCCGCCATTATCACGAGCAGTACTTC
CASSKAQGRHYHEQYF
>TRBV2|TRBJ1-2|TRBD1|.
TGTGCCAGCAAACTCGGACAGGGGGATGGCTACACCTTC
CASKLGQGDGYTF
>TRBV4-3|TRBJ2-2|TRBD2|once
TGCGCCAGCAGCCCGTATCTAGCGGGAGGGCCGGGTTACACCGGGGAGCTGTTTTTT
CASSPYLAGGPGYTGELFF
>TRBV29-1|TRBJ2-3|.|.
TGCAGCGTTGACATTACAGATACGCAGTATTTT
CSVDITDTQYF